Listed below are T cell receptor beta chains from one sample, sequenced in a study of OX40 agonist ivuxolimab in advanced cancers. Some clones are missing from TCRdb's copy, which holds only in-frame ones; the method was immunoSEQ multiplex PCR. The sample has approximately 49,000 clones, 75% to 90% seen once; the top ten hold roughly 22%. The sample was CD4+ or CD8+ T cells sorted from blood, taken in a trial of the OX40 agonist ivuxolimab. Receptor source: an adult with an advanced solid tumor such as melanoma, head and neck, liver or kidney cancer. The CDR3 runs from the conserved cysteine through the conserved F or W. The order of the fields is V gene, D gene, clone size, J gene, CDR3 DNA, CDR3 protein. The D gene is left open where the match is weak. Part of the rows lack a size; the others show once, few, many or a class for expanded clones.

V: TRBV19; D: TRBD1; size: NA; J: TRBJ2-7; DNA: TGTGCCAGTAGTATAGATGCCGGGACAGGGTCCGAGCAGTACTTC; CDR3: CASSIDAGTGSEQYF
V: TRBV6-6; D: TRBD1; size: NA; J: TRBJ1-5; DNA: TGTGCCACACGGACAGGGAGGGGTCAGCCCCAGCATTTT; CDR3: CATRTGRGQPQHF
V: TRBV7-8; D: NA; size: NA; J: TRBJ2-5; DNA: TGTGCCGTTCGTGGGACTTTCCAAGAGACCCAGTACTTC; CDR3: CAVRGTFQETQYF
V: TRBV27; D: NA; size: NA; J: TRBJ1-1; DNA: TGTGCCAGCAGTTTAATCGGGGGGCCCTTGAACACTGAAGCTTTCTTT; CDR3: CASSLIGGPLNTEAFF
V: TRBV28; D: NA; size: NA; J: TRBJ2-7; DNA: TGTGCCAGCAGTTTGTGGGCAGGGACCGACTCCTACGAGCAGTACTTC; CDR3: CASSLWAGTDSYEQYF
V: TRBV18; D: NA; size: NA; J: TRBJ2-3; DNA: TGTGCCAGCTCACAAACTAGAGGATACACAGATACGCAGTATTTT; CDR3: CASSQTRGYTDTQYF
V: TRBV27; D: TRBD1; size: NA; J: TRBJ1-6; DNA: TGTGCCAGCAAACCGGGACAGGGTAATTCACCCCTCCACTTT; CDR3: CASKPGQGNSPLHF
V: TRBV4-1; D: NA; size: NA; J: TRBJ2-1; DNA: TGCGCCAGCAGCCAAGAAAAGAGCTCCTACAATGAGCAGTTCTTC; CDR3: CASSQEKSSYNEQFF
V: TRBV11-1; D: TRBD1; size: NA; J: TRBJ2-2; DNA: TGTGCCAGCAGCACATACTTGGACAGGGGGAGTGGTTCCGGGGAGCTGTTTTTT; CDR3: CASSTYLDRGSGSGELFF
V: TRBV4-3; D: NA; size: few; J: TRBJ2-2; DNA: TGCGCCAGCAGCCGAGGAAACAGGAACACCGGGGAGCTGTTTTTT; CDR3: CASSRGNRNTGELFF
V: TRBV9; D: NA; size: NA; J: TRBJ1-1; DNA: TGTGCCAGCAGCCCCTCCGGGGAAGACACTGAAGCTTTCTTT; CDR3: CASSPSGEDTEAFF
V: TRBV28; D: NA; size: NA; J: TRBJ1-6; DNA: TGTGCCAGCAGTTGGCGGGACGGGAGCTCCTATAATTCACCCCTCCACTTT; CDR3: CASSWRDGSSYNSPLHF
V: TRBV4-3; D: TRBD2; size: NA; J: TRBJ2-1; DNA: TGCGCCAGCAGTTCGACTAGCGGGGACGCCTACAATGAGCAGTTCTTC; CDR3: CASSSTSGDAYNEQFF
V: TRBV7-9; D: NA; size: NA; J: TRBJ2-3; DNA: TGTGCCAGCAGCTTCGGCAGGGTGATAGATACGCAGTATTTT; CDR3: CASSFGRVIDTQYF
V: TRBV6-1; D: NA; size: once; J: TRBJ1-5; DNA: TGTGCCAGCAAGGACGGGTTCCTGAATCAGCCCCAGCATTTT; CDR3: CASKDGFLNQPQHF
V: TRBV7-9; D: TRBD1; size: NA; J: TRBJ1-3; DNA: TGTGCCAGCAGCCCCGGGAGGGGGCCGGGAAACACCATATATTTT; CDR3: CASSPGRGPGNTIYF
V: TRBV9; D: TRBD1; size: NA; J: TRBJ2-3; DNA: TGTGCCAGCACCCTGGGACAGGGGATAGATATCGCAGATACGCAGTATTTT; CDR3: CASTLGQGIDIADTQYF
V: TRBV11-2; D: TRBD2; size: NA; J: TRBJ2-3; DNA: TGTGCCAGCAGTTTGCGGGGGGGCACAGATACGCAGTATTTT; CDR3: CASSLRGGTDTQYF
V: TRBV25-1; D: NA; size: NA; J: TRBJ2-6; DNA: TGTGCCAGCAGTGAACGGGACTCTGGGGCCAACGTCCTGACTTTC; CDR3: CASSERDSGANVLTF
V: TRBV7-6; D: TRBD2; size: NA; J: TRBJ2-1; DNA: TGTGCCAGCAGCTCCGGGGAGCGGGGGGGCTCCCATGAGCAGTTCTTC; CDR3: CASSSGERGGSHEQFF
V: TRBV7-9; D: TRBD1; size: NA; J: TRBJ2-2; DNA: TGTGCCAGCAGCTTTTGGACAGGGATGGACGGGGAGCTGTTTTTT; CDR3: CASSFWTGMDGELFF
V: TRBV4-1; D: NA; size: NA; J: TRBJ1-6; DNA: TGCGCCAGCAGCCAAGGTTCCTATAATTCACCCCTCCACTTT; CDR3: CASSQGSYNSPLHF
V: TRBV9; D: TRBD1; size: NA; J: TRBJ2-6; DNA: TGTGCCAGCAGCGTAGTGAAGGGGGCGCTTTATGGGGCCAACGTCCTGACTTTC; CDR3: CASSVVKGALYGANVLTF
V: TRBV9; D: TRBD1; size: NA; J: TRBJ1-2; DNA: TGTGCCAGCAGCGCCAACCGGGACAGGGGAGTCTACACCTTC; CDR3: CASSANRDRGVYTF
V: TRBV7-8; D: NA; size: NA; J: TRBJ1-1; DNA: TGTGCCAGCAACTCCCATTTAGGGAGCCCCGAAGCTTTCTTT; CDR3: CASNSHLGSPEAFF
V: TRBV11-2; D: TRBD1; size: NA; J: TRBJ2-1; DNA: TGTGCCAGCAGCTTATACAAACAGGGGGACTACAATGAGCAGTTCTTC; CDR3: CASSLYKQGDYNEQFF
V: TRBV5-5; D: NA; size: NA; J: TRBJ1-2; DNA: TGTGCCAGCAGCCCACGACTGGGGGGGGGCACTAACTATGGCTACACCTTC; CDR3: CASSPRLGGGTNYGYTF
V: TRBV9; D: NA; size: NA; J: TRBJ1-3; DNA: TGTGCCAGCAGCGGGGGCCCGGAGGGTGGAAACACCATATATTTT; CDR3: CASSGGPEGGNTIYF
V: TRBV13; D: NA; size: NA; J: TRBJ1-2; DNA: TGTGCCAGCAGCCCCTGGGGGTCCTTCTATGGCTACACCTTC; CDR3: CASSPWGSFYGYTF
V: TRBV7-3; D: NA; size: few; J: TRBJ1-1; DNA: TGTGCCAGCAGTTCCGGTGGGGAAGCTTTCTTT; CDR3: CASSSGGEAFF
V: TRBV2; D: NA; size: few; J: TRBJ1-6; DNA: TGTGCCAGCAGGGCCAAACCACCCCTCCACTTT; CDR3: CASRAKPPLHF
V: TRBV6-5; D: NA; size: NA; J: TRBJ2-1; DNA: TGTGCCAGCAGTTACTCGATCGCGGGCTCCTACAATGAGCAGTTCTTC; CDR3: CASSYSIAGSYNEQFF
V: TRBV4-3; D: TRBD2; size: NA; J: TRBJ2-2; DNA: TGCGCCAGCAGCCCACTAGCGGGGGAGAACACCGGGGAGCTGTTTTTT; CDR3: CASSPLAGENTGELFF
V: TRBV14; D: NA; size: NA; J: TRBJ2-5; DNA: TGTGCCAGCAGCCAAGATGCCCTAACAGTACAAGAGACCCAGTACTTC; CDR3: CASSQDALTVQETQYF
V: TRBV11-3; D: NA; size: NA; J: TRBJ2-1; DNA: TGTGCCAGCAGCCCTTACGAGGGCAATGAGCAGTTCTTC; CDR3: CASSPYEGNEQFF
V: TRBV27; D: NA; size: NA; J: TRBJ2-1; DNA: TGTGCCAGCACTTTATCAGCAGGGTACTCCTACAATGAGCAGTTCTTC; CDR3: CASTLSAGYSYNEQFF
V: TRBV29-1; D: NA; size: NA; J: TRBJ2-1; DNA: TGCAGCGTTGAGGGGAGCTCGGACGGGTTCGAAGAGCAGTTCTTC; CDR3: CSVEGSSDGFEEQFF
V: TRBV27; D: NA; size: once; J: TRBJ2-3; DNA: TGTGCCAGCAGTATCGCCGATGGATCCTTTCGGACAGATACGCAGTATTTT; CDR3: CASSIADGSFRTDTQYF
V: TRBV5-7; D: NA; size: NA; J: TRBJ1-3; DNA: TGTGCCAGCAGCTTGGGGCAGGCGAACTCTGGAAACACCATATATTTT; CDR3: CASSLGQANSGNTIYF
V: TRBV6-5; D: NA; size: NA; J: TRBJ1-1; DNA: TGTGCCAGCAGTTACTCGATGGGGGATTCGAACACTGAAGCTTTCTTT; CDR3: CASSYSMGDSNTEAFF
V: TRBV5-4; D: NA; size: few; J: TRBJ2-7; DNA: TGTGCCAGCAGCTCGGGGCACGCCGGCTACGAGCAGTACTTC; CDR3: CASSSGHAGYEQYF
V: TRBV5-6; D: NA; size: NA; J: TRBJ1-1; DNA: TGTGCCAGCAGCTTGCTGCAGGGACCTGAAGCTTTCTTT; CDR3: CASSLLQGPEAFF
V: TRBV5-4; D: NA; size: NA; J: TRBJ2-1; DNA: TGTGCCAGCAGCTTAACGAATGAGCAGTTCTTC; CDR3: CASSLTNEQFF
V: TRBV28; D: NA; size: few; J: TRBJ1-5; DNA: TGTGCCAGCAGTTTAGATGGATCAGGAAAAGAAAATCAGCCCCAGCATTTT; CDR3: CASSLDGSGKENQPQHF
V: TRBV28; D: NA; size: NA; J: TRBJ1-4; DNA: TGTGCCAGCAGTTGGGGTGAGGGCAGGGACGGCGAAAAACTGTTTTTT; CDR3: CASSWGEGRDGEKLFF
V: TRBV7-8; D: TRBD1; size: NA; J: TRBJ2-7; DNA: TGTGCCAGCAGCTTAGCGAGGGGACAGGGGAGAGAGCAGTACTTC; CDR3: CASSLARGQGREQYF
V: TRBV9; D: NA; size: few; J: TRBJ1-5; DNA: TGTGCCAGCGGCCCGGAGGGCAATCAGCCCCAGCATTTT; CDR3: CASGPEGNQPQHF
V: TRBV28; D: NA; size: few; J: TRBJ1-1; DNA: TGTGCCAGCAGTGAATTAGGGGTGGGCACTGAAGCTTTCTTT; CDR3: CASSELGVGTEAFF
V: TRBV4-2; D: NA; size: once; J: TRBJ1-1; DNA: TGTGCCAGCAGCCACCCAGACACCCGATATGAAGCTTTCTTT; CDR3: CASSHPDTRYEAFF
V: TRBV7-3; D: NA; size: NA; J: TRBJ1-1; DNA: TGTGCCAGCAGCCCCCAGACAGGCACTGAAGCTTTCTTT; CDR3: CASSPQTGTEAFF
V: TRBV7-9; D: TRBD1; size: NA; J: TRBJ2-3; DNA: TGTGCCAGCAGCGCCGGGACAGGGGCCAATACGCAGTATTTT; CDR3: CASSAGTGANTQYF
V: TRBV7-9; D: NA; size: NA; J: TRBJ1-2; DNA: TGTGCCAGCAGCCCCACGCCCGGTTTTGATGGCTACACCTTC; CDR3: CASSPTPGFDGYTF
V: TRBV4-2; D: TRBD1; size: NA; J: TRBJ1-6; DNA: TGTGCCAGCAGCCCTACACGGACAGGGCTAAGTGGTTCACCCCTCCACTTT; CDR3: CASSPTRTGLSGSPLHF
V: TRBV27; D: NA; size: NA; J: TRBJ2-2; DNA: TGTGCCAGCAGTTTATCGGTCGGGCCGTGGAACACCGGGGAGCTGTTTTTT; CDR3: CASSLSVGPWNTGELFF